The clone carrying this TCR beta chain was counted ten times or more. The antigen remains unidentified. Between the trimmed V and J ends, which lost 4 bases and 4 bases, there was a span of 12 bases. This CDR3 has 13 residues. Germline V gives CDR1 SGHRS, CDR2 YFSETQ. Two oligonucleotides, mixed equimolar, formed the beta constant-region primer covering TRBC1 and TRBC2. TCRdb processed the UMI-ligation and nested PCR reads anew with MiXCR; each CDR3 protein has one entry. The sample holds thousands of distinct CDR3 sequences, roughly 7.8% seen once. This entry belongs to a study of naive and memory T cell subsets. Points from the study as a whole: There was no ground truth to check naive and memory subset results.

This chain connects TRBV5-1 to TRBJ2-7; no firm D call. The sequence derives from a human donor in good health. Sequencing input: CD4+ TEMRA cells from blood. Stated subset: effector memory re-expressing CD45RA, CD45RA+ CD27-. This chain's CDR3 is CASSGPDEYEQYF. DNA for the CDR3: TGCGCCAGCAGCGGGCCCGACGAATACGAGCAGTACTTC.